What follows are 4 T cell receptor beta chains derived from one specimen sequenced in a study of Tregs in tolerant kidney transplant recipients. The method was immunoSEQ multiplex PCR; TCRdb's version includes in-frame clones alone and lacks a portion of them. The sample carries approximately 60,000 clones, 80% to 90% recorded once. Sequenced: CD4+ T cells from blood. The receptors come from a human donor in good health.

The chain carries TRBV19 and TRBJ2-1; the D call may be TRBD1 or TRBD2 (6 bases each). The CDR3 is 14 amino acids. Germline V gives CDR1 LNHDA, CDR2 SQIVND (reference sequence). Trimming shortened V by 4 bases and J by 7 bases, and 14 bases separated the two germline ends. Here the CDR3 DNA reads TGTGCCAGTAGTAGGGGGGCAGGTTGGAATGAGCAGTTCTTC. This translates into CASSRGAGWNEQFF.

The genes are TRBV6-1 and TRBJ2-3, with 12 bases that match TRBD2. The length of the CDR3 is 14 residues. The germline gives CDR1 MNHNS, CDR2 SASEGT. Unmatched junction bases numbered 4, after V lost 6 bases and J lost 6 bases. CDR3 in DNA: TGTGCCAGCAGGACTAGCGGGAGCCCCGATACGCAGTATTTT. Protein sequence: CASRTSGSPDTQYF.

The chain combines TRBV19 with TRBJ1-4; D gene unclear. Trimming cost V 4 bases and J 7 bases, with 13 bases left between them. The germline V gene has CDR1 LNHDA and CDR2 SQIVND (reference sequence). This CDR3 spans 14 amino acids. CDR3 residues: CASSRLVTGEKLFF. The CDR3 DNA reads as TGTGCCAGTAGTAGATTGGTAACGGGTGAAAAACTGTTTTTT. The whole variable domain, remainder taken from reference TRBV19 and TRBJ1-4, is DGGITQSPKYLFRKEGQNVTLSCEQNLNHDAMYWYRQDPGQGLRLIYYSQIVNDFQKGDIAEGYSVSREKKESFPLTVTSAQKNPTAFYLCASSRLVTGEKLFFGSGTQLSVL.

The rearrangement links TRBV28 to TRBJ1-1; no firm D call. V was pared by 1 base and J by 9 bases, with 6 bases between. CDR3 length equals 11 residues. Germline V lookup: CDR1 MDHEN, CDR2 SYDVKM. CDR3 sequence (DNA): TGTGCCAGCAGTTTATCGGGTAAAGCTTTCTTT. Protein: CASSLSGKAFF.